These T cell receptor beta chains were read from a single sample in a study of metastatic and nonmetastatic thyroid tumors. TCRdb re-analyzed the PCR reads through MiXCR. The table lists 20,000 to 25,000 clones, around 21% of them singletons. Sequenced: blood. The receptors here all came from a female donor with papillary thyroid cancer or a benign thyroid nodule (not recorded which). Some clones in this sample may be carry-over from other donors' samples. Each CDR3 is given with its conserved first and last residue. D genes are given only for firm matches. The size entry is marked missing in some rows and otherwise reads once, few, many or a size class.

d_call	v_call	cdr3_length	clone_size	j_call	cdr3_aa	cdr3_nt
TRBD1	TRBV11-2	16	many	TRBJ1-4	CASSLDRGTGDEKLFF	TGTGCCAGCAGCTTAGATAGAGGGACAGGGGACGAAAAACTGTTTTTT
NA	TRBV11-1	16	many	TRBJ1-3	CASSPDSLYSGNTIYF	TGTGCCAGCAGCCCCGACAGCCTTTACTCTGGAAACACCATATATTTT
TRBD1	TRBV20-1	15	NA	TRBJ2-7	CSAPTGTGVSYEQYF	TGCAGTGCCCCAACCGGGACAGGGGTTTCCTACGAGCAGTACTTC
TRBD2	TRBV7-2	16	many	TRBJ2-7	CASSWGGRPSGQEQYF	TGTGCCAGCAGCTGGGGGGGGAGACCTAGCGGCCAGGAGCAGTACTTC
TRBD1	TRBV6-1	16	medium-sized	TRBJ1-6	CASSWDRALGNSPLHF	TGTGCCAGCAGTTGGGACAGGGCTCTTGGAAATTCACCCCTCCACTTT
NA	TRBV30	16	medium-sized	TRBJ2-7	CAWGWPIARGIYEQYF	TGTGCCTGGGGGTGGCCAATAGCTCGAGGGATCTACGAGCAGTACTTC
NA	TRBV28	13	many	TRBJ1-1	CASSLIQDHGAFF	TGTGCCAGCAGTTTAATCCAGGACCACGGGGCTTTCTTT
NA	TRBV6-2/TRBV6-3	12	few	TRBJ2-5	CASSPWKETQYF	TGTGCCAGCAGCCCCTGGAAGGAGACCCAGTACTTC
TRBD1	TRBV18	13	many	TRBJ1-5	CASSPGQDQPQHF	TGTGCCAGCTCCCCGGGACAGGATCAGCCCCAGCATTTT
TRBD1	TRBV5-1	14	many	TRBJ2-1	CASRPGTAAQEQFF	TGCGCCAGCAGACCCGGGACAGCCGCTCAGGAGCAGTTCTTC
NA	TRBV11-1	16	many	TRBJ2-7	CASSPKEGVGTYEQYF	TGTGCCAGCAGCCCCAAGGAGGGGGTGGGGACCTACGAGCAGTACTTC
TRBD2	TRBV20-1	15	many	TRBJ2-1	CSARAPSGNYNEQFF	TGCAGTGCTAGGGCCCCTAGCGGGAACTACAATGAGCAGTTCTTC
NA	TRBV4-2	13	NA	TRBJ2-7	CASSQGDGCEQYF	TGTGCCAGCAGCCAAGGGGATGGGTGCGAGCAGTACTTC
NA	TRBV29-1	13	many	TRBJ1-3	CSVGPVYRNTIYF	TGCAGCGTTGGCCCCGTCTATAGAAACACCATATATTTT
TRBD1	TRBV6-1	15	NA	TRBJ1-3	CASSPEGTGENTIYF	TGTGCCAGCAGTCCCGAAGGGACAGGGGAAAACACCATATATTTT
NA	TRBV9	15	many	TRBJ2-5	CASSPTFMAVETQYF	TGTGCCAGCAGCCCCACGTTTATGGCCGTGGAGACCCAGTACTTC
TRBD2	TRBV7-9	14	many	TRBJ2-1	CASSLSGSSNEQFF	TGTGCCAGCAGCCTGAGCGGGAGTTCAAATGAGCAGTTCTTC
NA	TRBV2	12	many	TRBJ1-2	CASSKLKDGYTF	TGTGCCAGCAGCAAGCTCAAAGATGGCTACACCTTC
NA	TRBV24-1	13	few	TRBJ1-1	CATSDQDGTEAFF	TGTGCCACCAGTGACCAGGACGGGACTGAAGCTTTCTTT
TRBD1	TRBV6-2/TRBV6-3	13	few	TRBJ1-1	CASSLPGGVEAFF	TGTGCCAGCAGTCTACCAGGGGGGGTTGAAGCTTTCTTT
TRBD1	TRBV4-3	13	many	TRBJ1-2	CASSQGRDRDYTF	TGCGCCAGCAGCCAAGGCCGGGACAGGGACTACACCTTC
NA	TRBV10-1	12	medium-sized	TRBJ2-7	CASSGGQSEQYF	TGCGCCAGCAGTGGTGGCCAGTCCGAGCAGTACTTC
TRBD2	TRBV20-1	15	once	TRBJ2-3	CSAPQLAGGPDTQYF	TGCAGTGCTCCCCAACTAGCGGGAGGGCCGGATACGCAGTATTTT
TRBD1	TRBV6-1	15	many	TRBJ1-1	CASSAIPGTGGETFF	TGTGCCAGCAGTGCTATTCCCGGGACAGGAGGGGAAACTTTCTTT
NA	TRBV7-9	15	many	TRBJ2-5	CASSEGGAHQETQYF	TGTGCCAGCAGCGAGGGGGGGGCACATCAAGAGACCCAGTACTTC
TRBD1	TRBV19	18	many	TRBJ1-5	CASSAGQGAGGGNQPQHF	TGTGCCAGTAGTGCCGGACAGGGGGCTGGAGGCGGCAATCAGCCCCAGCATTTT
NA	TRBV9	14	many	TRBJ2-3	CASTLGTSTDTQYF	TGTGCCAGCACCTTAGGGACCAGCACAGATACGCAGTATTTT
NA	TRBV4-3	14	many	TRBJ1-3	CASSQWGTGNTIYF	TGCGCCAGCAGCCAATGGGGGACTGGAAACACCATATATTTT
NA	TRBV11-2	14	many	TRBJ2-5	CASSRGRVQETQYF	TGTGCCAGCAGCCGGGGGCGAGTTCAAGAGACCCAGTACTTC
NA	TRBV4-3	15	many	TRBJ2-3	CASSRDSAITDTQYF	TGCGCCAGCAGCCGCGATTCGGCCATCACAGATACGCAGTATTTT
NA	TRBV28	13	NA	TRBJ2-5	CASSFRLGETQYF	TGTGCCAGCAGTTTCAGGCTTGGAGAGACCCAGTACTTC
NA	TRBV12-5	15	medium-sized	TRBJ2-7	CASAAISGGAYEQYF	TGTGCTAGTGCCGCAATCTCGGGGGGCGCGTACGAGCAGTACTTC
TRBD2	TRBV7-2	15	NA	TRBJ2-7	CASSATSGRAGEQYF	TGTGCCAGCAGCGCTACTAGCGGGAGGGCCGGCGAGCAGTACTTC
NA	TRBV28	14	many	TRBJ2-3	CASSPSGREDTQYF	TGTGCCAGCAGTCCCTCGGGGCGGGAAGATACGCAGTATTTT
TRBD2	TRBV20-1	16	NA	TRBJ2-1	CSARVASGTSYNEQFF	TGCAGTGCTAGAGTGGCTAGCGGGACCTCCTACAATGAGCAGTTCTTC
NA	TRBV6-2/TRBV6-3	16	few	TRBJ2-6	CASSSTGSSGANVLTF	TGTGCCAGCAGTTCCACAGGGTCCTCTGGGGCCAACGTCCTGACTTTC
TRBD2	TRBV27	15	NA	TRBJ2-7	CPISLTSGITYEQYF	TGTCCCATCAGCCTCACTAGCGGGATTACCTACGAGCAGTACTTC
TRBD1	TRBV3-1	14	many	TRBJ1-1	CASSRQGAGAEAFF	TGTGCCAGCAGCCGACAGGGGGCTGGGGCTGAAGCTTTCTTT
NA	TRBV5-1	13	NA	TRBJ1-6	CASSPGANSPLHF	TGCGCCAGCAGCCCCGGGGCGAATTCACCCCTCCACTTT
NA	TRBV20-1	11	many	TRBJ2-7	CSARGRYEQYF	TGCAGTGCTAGAGGGAGGTACGAGCAGTACTTC
TRBD2	TRBV20-1	14	NA	TRBJ2-7	CSAVNLGGANEQYF	TGCAGTGCCGTCAACCTCGGGGGGGCGAACGAGCAGTACTTC
NA	TRBV19	15	many	TRBJ1-2	CASSIAAGLYYGYTF	TGTGCCAGTAGTATAGCGGCAGGGCTCTACTATGGCTACACCTTC
NA	TRBV5-1	17	NA	TRBJ2-2	CASSLGDTGNWSGELFF	TGCGCCAGCAGCTTGGGGGATACAGGGAATTGGAGCGGGGAGCTGTTTTTT
NA	TRBV5-8	15	NA	TRBJ2-5	CASSLTATQQETQYF	TGTGCCAGCAGCTTGACTGCGACGCAACAAGAGACCCAGTACTTC
NA	TRBV3-1	12	many	TRBJ1-4	CASSLPHEKLFF	TGTGCCAGCAGCCTTCCTCATGAAAAACTGTTTTTT
TRBD1	TRBV19	14	medium-sized	TRBJ2-7	CASRPGQGTYEQYF	TGTGCCAGTAGGCCGGGACAGGGAACCTACGAGCAGTACTTC
NA	TRBV28	15	NA	TRBJ1-6	CASSPNVPTGSPLHF	TGTGCCAGCAGTCCGAACGTTCCCACGGGTTCACCCCTCCACTTT
TRBD2	TRBV5-4	14	NA	TRBJ2-1	CASSLTSGNNEQFF	TGTGCCAGCAGCTTGACTAGCGGTAACAATGAGCAGTTCTTC
TRBD2	TRBV28	16	many	TRBJ2-5	CASRPRLAGFAETQYF	TGTGCCAGCCGACCCAGACTAGCGGGATTTGCGGAGACCCAGTACTTC
TRBD1	TRBV7-2	14	NA	TRBJ1-2	CANRLTGGAGGYTF	TGTGCCAACAGACTTACAGGGGGAGCAGGTGGCTACACCTTC
TRBD1	TRBV6-2/TRBV6-3	16	NA	TRBJ2-3	CASIYSGQSISDTQYF	TGTGCCAGCATTTACTCGGGACAGTCCATTTCAGATACGCAGTATTTT
NA	TRBV12-3/TRBV12-4	16	many	TRBJ2-2	CASSPVRASSNGELFF	TGTGCCAGCAGCCCGGTTAGGGCGTCATCGAACGGGGAGCTGTTTTTT
NA	TRBV5-4	18	many	TRBJ1-1	CASSLARDIFDMNTEAFF	TGTGCCAGCAGCTTGGCCAGGGATATTTTCGATATGAACACTGAAGCTTTCTTT
NA	TRBV6-2/TRBV6-3	13	NA	TRBJ1-2	CASSYPGDYGYTF	TGTGCCAGCAGTTATCCGGGGGACTATGGCTACACCTTC
NA	TRBV28	13	NA	TRBJ1-1	CASSFAGATEAFF	TGTGCCAGCAGTTTTGCAGGGGCCACTGAAGCTTTCTTT
NA	TRBV5-4	14	many	TRBJ2-1	CASSAQVASNEQFF	TGTGCCAGCAGCGCCCAAGTAGCCTCCAATGAGCAGTTCTTC
NA	TRBV28	11	NA	TRBJ2-7	CASLGNYEQYF	TGTGCCAGCCTGGGGAACTACGAGCAGTACTTC
NA	TRBV3-1	15	NA	TRBJ2-2	CASSPRDLDTGELFF	TGTGCCAGCAGCCCCCGGGACTTGGACACCGGGGAGCTGTTTTTT
NA	TRBV7-2	13	many	TRBJ2-5	CASSYRVQETQYF	TGTGCCAGCAGCTACAGGGTACAAGAGACCCAGTACTTC